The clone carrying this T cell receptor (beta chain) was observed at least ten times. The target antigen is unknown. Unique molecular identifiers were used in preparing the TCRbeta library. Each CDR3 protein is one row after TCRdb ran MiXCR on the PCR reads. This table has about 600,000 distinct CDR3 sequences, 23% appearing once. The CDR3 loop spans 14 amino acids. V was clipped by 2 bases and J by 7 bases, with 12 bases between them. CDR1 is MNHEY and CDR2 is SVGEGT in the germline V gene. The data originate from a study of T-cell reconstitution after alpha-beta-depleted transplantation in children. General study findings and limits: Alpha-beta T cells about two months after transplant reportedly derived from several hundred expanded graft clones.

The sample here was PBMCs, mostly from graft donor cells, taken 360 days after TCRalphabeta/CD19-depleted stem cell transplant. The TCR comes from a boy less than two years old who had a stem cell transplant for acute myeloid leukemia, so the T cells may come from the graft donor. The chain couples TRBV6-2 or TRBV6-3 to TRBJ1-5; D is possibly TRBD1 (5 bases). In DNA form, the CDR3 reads TGTGCCAGCAGTTACAGCGGGGGTTGGCAGCCCCAGCATTTT. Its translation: CASSYSGGWQPQHF.